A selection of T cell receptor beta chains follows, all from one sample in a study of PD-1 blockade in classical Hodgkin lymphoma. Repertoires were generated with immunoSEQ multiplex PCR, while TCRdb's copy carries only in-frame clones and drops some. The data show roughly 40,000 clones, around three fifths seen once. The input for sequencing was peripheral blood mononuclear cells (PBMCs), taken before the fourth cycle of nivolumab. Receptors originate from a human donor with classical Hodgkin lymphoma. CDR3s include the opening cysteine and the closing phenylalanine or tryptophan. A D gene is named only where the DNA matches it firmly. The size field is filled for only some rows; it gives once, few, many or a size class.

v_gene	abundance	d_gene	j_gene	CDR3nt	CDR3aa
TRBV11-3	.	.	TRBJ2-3	TGTGCCAGCAGCTTAGAATACTGGGATACGCAGTATTTT	CASSLEYWDTQYF
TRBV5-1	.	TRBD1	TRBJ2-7	TGCGCCAGCAGCTCCACAGGGGGCACCTCCTACGAGCAGTACTTC	CASSSTGGTSYEQYF
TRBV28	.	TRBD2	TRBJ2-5	TGTGCCAGCAGGGCGGGAGGAGAAGAGACCCAGTACTTC	CASRAGGEETQYF
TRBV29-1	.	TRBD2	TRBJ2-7	TGCAGCGTTGGTTTGGGGGGGACTTCGGCCTACGAGCAGTACTTC	CSVGLGGTSAYEQYF
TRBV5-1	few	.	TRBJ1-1	TGCGCCAGCAGCTTAGAAACGGAGGCTGAAGCTTTCTTT	CASSLETEAEAFF
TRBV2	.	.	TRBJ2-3	TGTGCCAGCAGGACAGCGGATACGCAGTATTTT	CASRTADTQYF
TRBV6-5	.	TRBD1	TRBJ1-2	TGTGCCAGCAGTTACCTGGACAGGCCCTCCGGCTACACCTTC	CASSYLDRPSGYTF
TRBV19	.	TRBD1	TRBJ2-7	TGTGCCAGTAGTGACAGGGGGGAAAGGACCTACGAGCAGTACTTC	CASSDRGERTYEQYF
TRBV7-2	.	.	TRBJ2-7	TGTGCCAGCAGCACAGATAGGGGGGAGCAGTACTTC	CASSTDRGEQYF
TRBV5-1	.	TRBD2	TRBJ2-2	TGCGCCAGCAGCTTGGGACTAGCGGGAACCGCGAACACCGGGGAGCTGTTTTTT	CASSLGLAGTANTGELFF
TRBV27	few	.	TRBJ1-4	TGTGCCAGCAGTTTAAATGGTCTTAATGAAAAACTGTTTTTT	CASSLNGLNEKLFF
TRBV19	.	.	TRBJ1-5	TGTGCCAGTAGTATCTGGGAGAATCAGCCCCAGCATTTT	CASSIWENQPQHF
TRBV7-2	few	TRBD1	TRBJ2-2	TGTGCCAGCAGATACACAGGGGGCGCGGGCGGGGAGCTGTTTTTT	CASRYTGGAGGELFF
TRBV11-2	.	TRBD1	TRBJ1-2	TGTGCCAGCAGCTTATTGAGGGCAGGGGGGATACATGGCTACACCTTC	CASSLLRAGGIHGYTF
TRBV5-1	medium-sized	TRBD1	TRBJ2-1	TGCGCCAGCAGCTTGGGTCGGCCAGGGGGATCTAATGAGCAGTTCTTC	CASSLGRPGGSNEQFF
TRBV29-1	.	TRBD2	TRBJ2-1	TGCAGCGTTTTAGCGGGCACCGAATTCTCCTACAATGAGCAGTTCTTC	CSVLAGTEFSYNEQFF
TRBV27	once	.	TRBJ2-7	TGTGCCAGCAGTCCGGGGACAGAGGGACTCAACGAGCAGTACTTC	CASSPGTEGLNEQYF
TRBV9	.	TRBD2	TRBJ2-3	TGTGCCAGCAGCGTTGGGACTAGCGGGAAGGATACGCAGTATTTT	CASSVGTSGKDTQYF
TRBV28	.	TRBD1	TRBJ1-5	TGTGCCAGCAGTTTCGCGATAGGACAGGGGGGAGGCAATCAGCCCCAGCATTTT	CASSFAIGQGGGNQPQHF
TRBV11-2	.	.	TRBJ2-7	TGTGCCAGCAGCTCTTACGGAACCTACGAGCAGTACTTC	CASSSYGTYEQYF
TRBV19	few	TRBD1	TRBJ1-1	TGTGCCAGTAGTGTGGACAGGGGGCTCACGACGGCTTTCTTT	CASSVDRGLTTAFF
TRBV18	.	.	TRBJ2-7	TGTGCCAGCTCAGTGACAGGATACGAGCAGTACTTC	CASSVTGYEQYF
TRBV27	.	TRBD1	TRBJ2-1	TGTGCCAGCAGTTCCGAGGGGGCCGCCTACAATGAGCAGTTCTTC	CASSSEGAAYNEQFF
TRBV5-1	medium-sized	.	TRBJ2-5	TGCGCCAGCAGCTTGGCGGCAGGGGAACAAGAGACCCAGTACTTC	CASSLAAGEQETQYF
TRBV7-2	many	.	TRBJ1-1	TGTGCCAGCAGCGTGTCAGGGCGGTCTGAAGCTTTCTTT	CASSVSGRSEAFF
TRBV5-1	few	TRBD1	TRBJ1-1	TGCGCCAGCAGCACGACAGGGGTCACTGAAGCTTTCTTT	CASSTTGVTEAFF
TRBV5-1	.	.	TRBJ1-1	TGCGCCAGCAGCTTGGGGGCGATTAACACTGAAGCTTTCTTT	CASSLGAINTEAFF
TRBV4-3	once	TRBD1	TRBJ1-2	TGCGCCAGCAGCCTTACGGGGACAGAACATTATGGCTACACCTTC	CASSLTGTEHYGYTF
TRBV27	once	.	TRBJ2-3	TGTGCCAGCGCGCTACGGGGACTGAGCACAGATACGCAGTATTTT	CASALRGLSTDTQYF
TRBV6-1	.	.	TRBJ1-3	TGTGCCAGCAGTGGACAGGCGGACGGAAACACCATATATTTT	CASSGQADGNTIYF
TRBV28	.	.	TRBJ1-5	TGTGCCAGCAGTGCCTCCGGAACAGGGTACAATCAGCCCCAGCATTTT	CASSASGTGYNQPQHF
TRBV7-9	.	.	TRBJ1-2	TGTGCCAGCAGCTTAGGCGGTGTTCTCTATGGCTACACCTTC	CASSLGGVLYGYTF
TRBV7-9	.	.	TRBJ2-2	TGTGCCAGCAGCCCCCGGGGGCTAGCGCCGACCGGGGAGCTGTTTTTT	CASSPRGLAPTGELFF
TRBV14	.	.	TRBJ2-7	TGTGCCAGCAGCAAAGGGCTAGGGTTTCTCGAGCAGTACTTC	CASSKGLGFLEQYF
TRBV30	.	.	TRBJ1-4	TGTGCCTGGAGTGGTATGAGGGGCGGGAATGAAAAACTGTTTTTT	CAWSGMRGGNEKLFF
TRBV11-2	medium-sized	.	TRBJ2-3	TGTGCCAGCAGCCTGGGACAAACTAGCACAGATACGCAGTATTTT	CASSLGQTSTDTQYF
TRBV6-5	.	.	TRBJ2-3	TGTGCCAGCAGTAACAGCCTCACAGATACGCAGTATTTT	CASSNSLTDTQYF
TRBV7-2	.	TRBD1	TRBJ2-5	TGTGCCAGCAGCCACCGACAGGGAGAAAGGAAAGAGACCCAGTACTTC	CASSHRQGERKETQYF
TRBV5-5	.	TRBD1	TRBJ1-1	TGTGCCAGTAAGAGACAGGGTGGTGAAGCTTTCTTT	CASKRQGGEAFF
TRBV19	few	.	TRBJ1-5	TGTGCCAGTAGCAGACAGCAGGGCAATCAGCCCCAGCATTTT	CASSRQQGNQPQHF
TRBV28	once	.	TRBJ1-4	TGTGCCAGCAGCTCCCCCGGGGGCTCTAATGAAAAACTGTTTTTT	CASSSPGGSNEKLFF
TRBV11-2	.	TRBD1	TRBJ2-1	TGTGCCAGCAGCTCCACGGACAGGGGATACTACAATGAGCAGTTCTTC	CASSSTDRGYYNEQFF
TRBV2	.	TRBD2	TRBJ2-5	TGTGCCAGCAGTGATAGCGGGATACAAGAGACCCAGTACTTC	CASSDSGIQETQYF